This TCR beta chain was captured by sequencing in a study of T cells in Graves' hyperthyroidism and ophthalmopathy. Researchers amplified the TCR beta CDR3 regions from RNA transcripts. The TCR CDR3 first-round RT-PCR relied on the HTBI primer set. TCRdb passed the multiplex PCR reads through MiXCR, listing each CDR3 protein once. The table records roughly 840,000 distinct CDR3 sequences, over 35% of them present only once. This clonotype was recorded at least ten times. Its antigen remains unidentified. Study-wide results and caveats: The model's output predicted ophthalmopathy at a median of about 6.5 months prior to onset. Blood also carried most thyroid clonotypes expanded above 0.001.

V was cut by 8 bases and J by 7 bases, with 14 bases left in between. The CDR3 is 13 amino acids. Germline lookup yields CDR1 MNHNY and CDR2 SVGAGI (reference sequence). This receptor was taken from a young man with Graves' hyperthyroidism. The sample comprised blood. V and J are TRBV6-6 and TRBJ1-4; TRBD1 might be the D (5 bases). CDR3 coding DNA: TGTGCCAGCCGAGTTAGACAGACTGAAAAACTGTTTTTT. Protein sequence: CASRVRQTEKLFF.